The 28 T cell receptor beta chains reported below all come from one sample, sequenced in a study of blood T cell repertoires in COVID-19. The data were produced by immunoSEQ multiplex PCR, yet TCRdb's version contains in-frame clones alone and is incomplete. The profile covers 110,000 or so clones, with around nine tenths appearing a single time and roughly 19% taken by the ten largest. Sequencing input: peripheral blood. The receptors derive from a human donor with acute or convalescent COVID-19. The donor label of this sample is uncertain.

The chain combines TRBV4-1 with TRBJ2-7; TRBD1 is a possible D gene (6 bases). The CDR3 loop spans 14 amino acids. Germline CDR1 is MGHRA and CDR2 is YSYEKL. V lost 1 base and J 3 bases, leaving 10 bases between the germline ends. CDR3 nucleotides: TGCGCCAGCAGCCAAGTGGACAGCAGCTACGAGCAGTACTTC. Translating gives CASSQVDSSYEQYF.

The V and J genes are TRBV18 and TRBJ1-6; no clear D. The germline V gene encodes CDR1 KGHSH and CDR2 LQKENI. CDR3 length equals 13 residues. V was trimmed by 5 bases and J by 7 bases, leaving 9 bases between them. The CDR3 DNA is TGTGCCAGCTCATCTTCAGCGAATTCACCCCTCCACTTT. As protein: CASSSSANSPLHF.

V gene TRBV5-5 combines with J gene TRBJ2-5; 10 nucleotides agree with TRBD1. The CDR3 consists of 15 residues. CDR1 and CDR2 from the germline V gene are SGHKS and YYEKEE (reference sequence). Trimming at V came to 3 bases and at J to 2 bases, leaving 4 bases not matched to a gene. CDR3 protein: CASSSGQGPQETQYF. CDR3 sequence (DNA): TGTGCCAGCAGCTCGGGACAGGGGCCACAAGAGACCCAGTACTTC.

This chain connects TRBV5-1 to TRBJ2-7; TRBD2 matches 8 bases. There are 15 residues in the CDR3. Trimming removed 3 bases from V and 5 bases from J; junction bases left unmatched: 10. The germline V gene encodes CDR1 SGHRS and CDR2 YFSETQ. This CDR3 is CASSSGGAGVNEQYF. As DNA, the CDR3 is TGCGCCAGCAGCTCCGGGGGGGCGGGAGTAAACGAGCAGTACTTC.

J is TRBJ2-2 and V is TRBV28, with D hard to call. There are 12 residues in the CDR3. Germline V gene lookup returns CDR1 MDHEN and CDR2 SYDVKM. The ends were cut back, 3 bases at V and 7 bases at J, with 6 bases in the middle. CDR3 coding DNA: TGTGCCAGCAGTTTCAGGATCGGGGAGCTGTTTTTT. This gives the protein CASSFRIGELFF.

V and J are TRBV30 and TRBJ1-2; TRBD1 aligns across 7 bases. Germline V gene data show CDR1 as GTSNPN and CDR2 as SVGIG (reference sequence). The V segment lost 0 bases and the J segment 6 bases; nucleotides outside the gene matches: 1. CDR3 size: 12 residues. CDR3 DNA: TGTGCCTGGAGTGTGGGACAGCATGGCTACACCTTC. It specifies CAWSVGQHGYTF.

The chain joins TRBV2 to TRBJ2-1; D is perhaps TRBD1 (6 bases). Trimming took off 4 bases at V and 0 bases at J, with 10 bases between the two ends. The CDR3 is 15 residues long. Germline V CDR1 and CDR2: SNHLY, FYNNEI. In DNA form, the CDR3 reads TGTGCCAGCAGTGCACAGGGTAGCTCCTACAATGAGCAGTTCTTC. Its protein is CASSAQGSSYNEQFF.

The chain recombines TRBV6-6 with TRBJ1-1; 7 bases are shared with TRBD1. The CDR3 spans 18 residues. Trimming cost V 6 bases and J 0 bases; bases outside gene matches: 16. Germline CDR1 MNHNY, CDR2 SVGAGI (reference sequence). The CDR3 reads CASSRTFTGVGMNTEAFF. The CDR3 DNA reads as TGTGCCAGCAGCCGAACCTTTACAGGGGTGGGGATGAACACTGAAGCTTTCTTT.

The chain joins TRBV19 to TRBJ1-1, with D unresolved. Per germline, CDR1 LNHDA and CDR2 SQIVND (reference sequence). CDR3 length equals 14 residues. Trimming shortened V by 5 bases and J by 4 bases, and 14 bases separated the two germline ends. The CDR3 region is CASSWRDVSTEAFF. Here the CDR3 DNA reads TGTGCCAGTAGTTGGAGAGATGTGAGCACTGAAGCTTTCTTT.

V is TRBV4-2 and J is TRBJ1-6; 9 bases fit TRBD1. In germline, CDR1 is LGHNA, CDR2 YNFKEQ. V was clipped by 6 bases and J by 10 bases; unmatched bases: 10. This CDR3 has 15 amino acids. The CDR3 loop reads CASSGQGTLGSPLHF. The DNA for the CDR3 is TGTGCCAGCAGTGGACAGGGGACCTTGGGATCACCCCTCCACTTT.

CDR3 nucleotides: TGCGCCAGCAGCTACCAGGGGGCAGCTAATGAAAAACTGTTTTTT. It encodes CASSYQGAANEKLFF. This chain links TRBV5-1 with TRBJ1-4; 8 bases are a match to TRBD1. V shed 3 bases and J 3 bases; nucleotides not matched to a gene: 4. CDR3 length: 15 residues. The germline V gene has CDR1 SGHRS and CDR2 YFSETQ.

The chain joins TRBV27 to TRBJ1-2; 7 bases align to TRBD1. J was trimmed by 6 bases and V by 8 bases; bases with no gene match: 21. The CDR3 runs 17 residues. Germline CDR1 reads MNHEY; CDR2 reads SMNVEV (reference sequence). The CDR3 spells CASGPIVGQVRTDGYTF. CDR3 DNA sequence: TGTGCCAGCGGACCAATAGTAGGACAGGTTCGTACAGATGGCTACACCTTC.

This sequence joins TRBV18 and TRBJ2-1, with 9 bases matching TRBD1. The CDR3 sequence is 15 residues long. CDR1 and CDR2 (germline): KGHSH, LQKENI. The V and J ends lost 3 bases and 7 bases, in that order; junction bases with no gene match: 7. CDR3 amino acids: CASSPGTGMKNEQFF. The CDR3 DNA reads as TGTGCCAGCTCACCCGGGACAGGGATGAAGAATGAGCAGTTCTTC.

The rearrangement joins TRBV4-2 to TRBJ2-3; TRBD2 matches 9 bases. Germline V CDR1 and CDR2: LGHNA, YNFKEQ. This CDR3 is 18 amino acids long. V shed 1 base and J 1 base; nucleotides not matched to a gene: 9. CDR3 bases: TGTGCCAGCAGCCAAGCAGGCCTAGCGGGGTTGGGCACAGATACGCAGTATTTT. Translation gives CASSQAGLAGLGTDTQYF.

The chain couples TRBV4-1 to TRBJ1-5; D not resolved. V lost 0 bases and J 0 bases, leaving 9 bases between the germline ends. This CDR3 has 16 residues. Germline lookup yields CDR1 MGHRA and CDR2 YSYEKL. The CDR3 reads CASSQEQAYSNQPQHF. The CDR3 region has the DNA TGCGCCAGCAGCCAAGAGCAGGCATATAGCAATCAGCCCCAGCATTTT.

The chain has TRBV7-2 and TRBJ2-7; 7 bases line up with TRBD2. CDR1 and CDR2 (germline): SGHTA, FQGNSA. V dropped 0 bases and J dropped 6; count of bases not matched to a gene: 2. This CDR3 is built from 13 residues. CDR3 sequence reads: CASSLAGGAEQYF. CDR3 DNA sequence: TGTGCCAGCAGCTTAGCGGGAGGGGCCGAGCAGTACTTC.

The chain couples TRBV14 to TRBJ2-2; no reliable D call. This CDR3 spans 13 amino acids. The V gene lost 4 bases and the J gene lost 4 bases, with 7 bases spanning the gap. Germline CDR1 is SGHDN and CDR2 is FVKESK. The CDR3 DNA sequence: TGTGCCAGCAGCCCCAGGATCACCGGGGAGCTGTTTTTT. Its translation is CASSPRITGELFF.

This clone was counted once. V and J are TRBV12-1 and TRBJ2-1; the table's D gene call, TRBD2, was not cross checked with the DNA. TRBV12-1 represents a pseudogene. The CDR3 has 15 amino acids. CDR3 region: CASSGRAGGRNEQFF. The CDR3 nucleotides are TGTGCCAGCAGCGGGAGAGCGGGGGGCCGCAATGAGCAGTTCTTC.

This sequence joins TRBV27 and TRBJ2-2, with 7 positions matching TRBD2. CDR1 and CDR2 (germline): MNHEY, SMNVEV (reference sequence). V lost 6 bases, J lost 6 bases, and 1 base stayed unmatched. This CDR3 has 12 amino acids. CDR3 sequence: CASRGRAGELFF. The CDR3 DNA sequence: TGTGCCAGCAGAGGGAGGGCCGGGGAGCTGTTTTTT.

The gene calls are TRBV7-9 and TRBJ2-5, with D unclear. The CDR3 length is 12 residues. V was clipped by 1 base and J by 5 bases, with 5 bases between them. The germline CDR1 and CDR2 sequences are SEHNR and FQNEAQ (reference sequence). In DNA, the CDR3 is TGTGCCAGCAGCTTAGATATCGAGACCCAGTACTTC. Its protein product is CASSLDIETQYF.

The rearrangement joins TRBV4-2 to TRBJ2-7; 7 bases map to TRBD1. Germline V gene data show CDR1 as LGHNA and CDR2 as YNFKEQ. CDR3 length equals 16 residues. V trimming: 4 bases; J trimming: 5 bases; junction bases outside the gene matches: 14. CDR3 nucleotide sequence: TGTGCCAGCAGCCTAGGAACAGGGGAACCCTATAACGAGCAGTACTTC. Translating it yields CASSLGTGEPYNEQYF.

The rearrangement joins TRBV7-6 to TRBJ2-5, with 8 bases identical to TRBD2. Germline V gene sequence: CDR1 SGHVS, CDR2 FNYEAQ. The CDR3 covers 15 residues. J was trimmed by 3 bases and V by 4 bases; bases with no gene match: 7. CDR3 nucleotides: TGTGCCAGCAGCTCACCCAGGGGACTAGAAGAGACCCAGTACTTC. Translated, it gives CASSSPRGLEETQYF.

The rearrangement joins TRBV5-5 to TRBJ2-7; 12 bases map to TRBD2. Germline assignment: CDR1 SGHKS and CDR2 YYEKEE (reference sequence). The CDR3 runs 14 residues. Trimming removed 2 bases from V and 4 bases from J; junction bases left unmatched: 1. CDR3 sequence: CASSFGTSGYEQYF. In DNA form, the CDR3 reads TGTGCCAGCAGCTTCGGGACTAGCGGGTACGAGCAGTACTTC.

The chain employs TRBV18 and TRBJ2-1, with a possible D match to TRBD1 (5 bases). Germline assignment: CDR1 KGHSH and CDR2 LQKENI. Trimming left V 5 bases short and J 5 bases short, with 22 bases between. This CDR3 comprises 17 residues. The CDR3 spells CASSSQVSQGPHNEQFF. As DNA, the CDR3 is TGTGCCAGCTCATCACAGGTATCCCAGGGTCCCCACAATGAGCAGTTCTTC.

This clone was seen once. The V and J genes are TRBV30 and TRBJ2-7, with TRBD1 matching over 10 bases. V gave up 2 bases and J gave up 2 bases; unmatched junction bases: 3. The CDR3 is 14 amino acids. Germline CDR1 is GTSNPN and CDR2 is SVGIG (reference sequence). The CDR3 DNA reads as TGTGCCTGGAGTTTTGGGACAGGGGCCTACGAGCAGTACTTC. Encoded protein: CAWSFGTGAYEQYF.

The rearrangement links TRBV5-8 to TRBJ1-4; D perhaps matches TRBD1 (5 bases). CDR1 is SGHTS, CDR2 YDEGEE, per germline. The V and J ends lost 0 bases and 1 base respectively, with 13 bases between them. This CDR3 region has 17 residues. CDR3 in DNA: TGTGCCAGCAGCTTGGGCAGGGCCAGCCGAACTAATGAAAAACTGTTTTTT. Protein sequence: CASSLGRASRTNEKLFF.

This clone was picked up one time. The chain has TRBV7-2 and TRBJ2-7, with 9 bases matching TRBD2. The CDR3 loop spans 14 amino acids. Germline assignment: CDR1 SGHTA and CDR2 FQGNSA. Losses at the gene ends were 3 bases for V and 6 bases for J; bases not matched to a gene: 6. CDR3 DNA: TGTGCCAGCAGCTTGGCTAGCGGGATCTCCGAGCAGTACTTC. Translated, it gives CASSLASGISEQYF.

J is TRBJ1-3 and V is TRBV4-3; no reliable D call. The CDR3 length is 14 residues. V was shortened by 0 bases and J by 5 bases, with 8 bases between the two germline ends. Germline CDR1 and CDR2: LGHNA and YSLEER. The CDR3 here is CASSQDRGRNTIYF. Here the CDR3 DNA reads TGCGCCAGCAGCCAAGATCGGGGAAGAAACACCATATATTTT.